One and the same sample provided the 27 T cell receptor beta chains below, sequenced in a study of shared clonotypes between healthy human individuals. Here immunoSEQ multiplex PCR was the method, and the copy in TCRdb shows in-frame clones only, minus some. This table has some 2 million clones, 95% appearing once. The sample taken for sequencing was naive CD4+ T cells sorted from blood. Subset meaning: CD45RA+ positively selected. All receptors come from a young man in good health.

With regard to this clone: At the DNA level, this CDR3 is encoded by other sequences in the same sample as well. In DNA form, the CDR3 reads TGTGCCAGCAGCGCAGGTTATAATTCACCCCTCCACTTT. This translates into CASSAGYNSPLHF. The rearrangement links TRBV9 to TRBJ1-6; D unresolved. V lost 3 bases, J lost 4 bases, and 5 bases lay in between. This CDR3 region has 13 residues. The germline CDR1 and CDR2 sequences are SGDLS and YYNGEE.

The rearrangement joins TRBV6-5 to TRBJ1-1, with D perhaps TRBD1 (6 bases). The germline CDR1 and CDR2 sequences are MNHEY and SVGAGI. V dropped 8 bases and J dropped 3 bases, with 16 bases sitting between them. This CDR3 has 14 amino acids. CDR3 bases: TGTGCCAGCTCCGCACAGGGATGGGACACTGAAGCTTTCTTT. Protein sequence: CASSAQGWDTEAFF.

The J gene is TRBJ2-5, the V gene TRBV5-4, with D tentatively TRBD1 (6 bases). Germline loops: CDR1 SGHNT, CDR2 YYREEE (reference sequence). The CDR3 has 16 residues. The CDR3 DNA reads as TGTGCAACAAACCTGGGGTTATGGGGGCAGGGAGAGACCCAGTACTTC. Its protein is CATNLGLWGQGETQYF.

This clone was seen a single time. The rearrangement uses TRBV6-1 and TRBJ2-5; no firm D call. This CDR3 is 13 amino acids long. Trimming cost V 6 bases and J 3 bases, with 11 bases left between them. Germline assignment: CDR1 MNHNS and CDR2 SASEGT. The CDR3 protein is CASRKELKETQYF. CDR3 bases: TGTGCCAGCAGGAAGGAACTCAAAGAGACCCAGTACTTC.

The chain has TRBV5-1 and TRBJ2-7; D uncertain. The CDR3 runs to 15 residues. Germline values: CDR1 SGHRS, CDR2 YFSETQ. V was trimmed by 0 bases and J by 3 bases, leaving 13 bases between them. CDR3 sequence reads: CASSLAGTLNYEQYF. The CDR3 coding sequence is TGCGCCAGCAGCTTGGCCGGTACCCTGAACTACGAGCAGTACTTC. Drawing the rest from reference TRBV5-1 and TRBJ2-7, the complete variable domain is KAGVTQTPRYLIKTRGQQVTLSCSPISGHRSVSWYQQTPGQGLQFLFEYFSETQRNKGNFPGRFSGRQFSNSRSEMNVSTLELGDSALYLCASSLAGTLNYEQYFGPGTRLTVT.

The chain carries TRBV5-4 and TRBJ1-1; weak D call: TRBD1 (6 bases). The CDR3 sequence is 14 residues long. Trimming pared 3 bases from V and 1 base from J, leaving 10 bases between. Germline CDR1 SGHNT, CDR2 YYREEE (reference sequence). CDR3 sequence reads: CASSSGQKNTEAFF. CDR3 DNA: TGTGCCAGCAGCTCCGGACAGAAGAACACTGAAGCTTTCTTT.

The chain employs TRBV6-1 and TRBJ2-2; D not certain. Trimming took off 8 bases at V and 5 bases at J, with 15 bases between the two ends. CDR3 size: 14 residues. Germline loops: CDR1 MNHNS, CDR2 SASEGT. The CDR3 DNA is TGTGCCAGCTTCGCCCAAACCCTAACCGGGGAGCTGTTTTTT. Residues: CASFAQTLTGELFF.

The rearrangement joins TRBV7-9 to TRBJ2-5; 9 bases are shared with TRBD1. V shed 1 base and J 4 bases; nucleotides not matched to a gene: 7. This CDR3 region has 16 residues. Germline V gene data show CDR1 as SEHNR and CDR2 as FQNEAQ (reference sequence). In DNA, the CDR3 is TGTGCCAGCAGCTTAGGGGACAGGGCTAGAGGAGAGACCCAGTACTTC. Translated, it gives CASSLGDRARGETQYF.

The chain links TRBV29-1 to TRBJ2-7; TRBD1 is a possible D gene (5 bases). The CDR3 has 13 amino acids. Trimming shortened V by 0 bases and J by 4 bases, and 10 bases separated the two germline ends. Germline CDR1 SQVTM, CDR2 ANQGSEA. CDR3 in DNA: TGCAGCGTTGAAGATGATAGGGGATACGAGCAGTACTTC. Amino acid sequence: CSVEDDRGYEQYF.

This clone appeared once. This clone may be a read error of a much larger clone one base away. This rearrangement joins TRBV7-9 to TRBJ1-5; 8 nucleotides align to TRBD1. Germline assignment: CDR1 SEHNR and CDR2 FQNEAQ (reference sequence). The CDR3 totals 17 residues. The ends lost 5 bases at V and 2 bases at J; junction bases unmatched: 11. The CDR3 region is CASSPTGGDYGNQPQHF. The CDR3 coding sequence is TGTGCCAGCAGCCCTACAGGGGGTGACTATGGCAATCAGCCCCAGCATTTT.

The rearrangement joins TRBV4-3 to TRBJ2-7; no clear D gene. This CDR3 contains 15 residues. V was pared by 0 bases and J by 3 bases, with 12 bases between. CDR1 LGHNA and CDR2 YSLEER come from the germline V gene. The CDR3 loop reads CASSQEPTSHYEQYF. Written as DNA, the CDR3 is TGCGCCAGCAGCCAAGAACCGACAAGTCACTACGAGCAGTACTTC.

This sequence joins TRBV5-3 and TRBJ2-1, with a tentative D call TRBD2 (5 bases). TRBV5-3 is an ORF for which the function is uncertain. The germline V and J ends were trimmed by 2 bases and 12 bases, with 18 bases remaining between them. The CDR3 consists of 14 residues. The CDR3 is CARSFRAQPRGQFF. DNA of the CDR3: TGTGCCAGAAGCTTCCGAGCCCAGCCCCGGGGGCAGTTCTTC.

This rearrangement joins TRBV6-5 to TRBJ2-7; 9 bases match TRBD2. This CDR3 has 11 residues. The germline CDR1 and CDR2 sequences are MNHEY and SVGAGI. Trimming removed 11 bases from V and 4 bases from J; junction bases left unmatched: 3. CDR3: CACGRAYEQYF. The CDR3 region has the DNA TGTGCCTGCGGGAGGGCTTACGAGCAGTACTTC.

The chain joins TRBV6-4 to TRBJ2-2; TRBD2 aligns across 7 bases. V was clipped by 5 bases and J by 6 bases; unmatched bases: 12. Germline loops: CDR1 MRHNA, CDR2 SNTAGT. The CDR3 sequence is 16 residues long. This CDR3 reads CASSPFAGVVSGELFF. The CDR3 nucleotides read TGTGCCAGCAGTCCCTTCGCGGGGGTAGTTTCCGGGGAGCTGTTTTTT.

In nucleotides, the CDR3 is TGTGCCAGCATCCGGGGGCCAGGTAGCACAGATACGCAGTATTTT. It encodes CASIRGPGSTDTQYF. The rearrangement links TRBV6-1 to TRBJ2-3; D is possibly TRBD1 or TRBD2 (6 bases each). Trimming took off 7 bases at V and 0 bases at J, with 14 bases between the two ends. Germline V gene lookup returns CDR1 MNHNS and CDR2 SASEGT. The CDR3 contains 15 residues.

V and J are TRBV6-5 and TRBJ1-1; D is undetermined. Germline V gene lookup returns CDR1 MNHEY and CDR2 SVGAGI. CDR3 length equals 11 residues. The V end lost 1 base, the J end lost 11 bases, and 8 bases lay between the germline ends. In DNA form, the CDR3 reads TGTGCCAGCAGTTACTTGGGTGCGGCTTTCTTT. This sequence encodes CASSYLGAAFF.

This rearrangement joins TRBV7-9 to TRBJ1-3; D may be TRBD1 (5 bases). In germline, CDR1 is SEHNR, CDR2 FQNEAQ (reference sequence). This CDR3 is 16 amino acids long. Trimming pared 4 bases from V and 4 bases from J, leaving 17 bases between. The CDR3 protein is CASSSGRRDWGNTIYF. Written as DNA, the CDR3 is TGTGCCAGCAGCTCGGGACGCCGGGATTGGGGAAACACCATATATTTT.

The V call is TRBV28, the J call TRBJ1-1; D unclear. Germline CDR1 MDHEN, CDR2 SYDVKM. Trimming left V 4 bases short and J 8 bases short, with 8 bases between. The CDR3 spans 11 residues. The CDR3 sequence: CASSWAAEAFF. The CDR3 DNA follows: TGTGCCAGCAGTTGGGCAGCAGAAGCTTTCTTT.

To note about this clone: Other DNA sequences in this specimen translate into the identical CDR3. The V call is TRBV28, the J call TRBJ1-5; TRBD1 matches 7 bases. The trim removed 5 bases at V and 4 bases at J, leaving 8 bases unmatched. In germline, CDR1 is MDHEN, CDR2 SYDVKM. The CDR3 covers 15 residues. In DNA, the CDR3 is TGTGCCAGCAGTCCCAACAGGGGACAAAATCAGCCCCAGCATTTT. Its translation is CASSPNRGQNQPQHF. The whole variable domain, filled in from reference TRBV28 and TRBJ1-5, reads DVKVTQSSRYLVKRTGEKVFLECVQDMDHENMFWYRQDPGLGLRLIYFSYDVKMKEKGDIPEGYSVSREKKERFSLILESASTNQTSMYLCASSPNRGQNQPQHFGDGTRLSIL.

V gene TRBV6-1 combines with J gene TRBJ2-7, with D possibly matching TRBD2 (6 bases). This CDR3 is built from 14 residues. CDR1 is MNHNS, CDR2 SASEGT, per germline. The V and J ends lost 6 bases and 2 bases respectively, with 14 bases between them. The CDR3 DNA reads TGTGCCAGCAGCCCCGGGACTCATACCTACGAGCAGTACTTC. It encodes CASSPGTHTYEQYF.

Points on this clone: The same CDR3 arises from other DNA sequences in this sample as well. This rearrangement joins TRBV19 to TRBJ2-2; 8 positions agree with TRBD2. Germline CDR1 reads LNHDA; CDR2 reads SQIVND (reference sequence). The CDR3 loop spans 15 amino acids. V shed 6 bases, J shed 2 bases, and the junction held 5 bases outside the gene matches. The CDR3 nucleotides are TGTGCCAGTAGACGCGCGGGGGGTAACACCGGGGAGCTGTTTTTT. It encodes CASRRAGGNTGELFF.

Concerning this clone itself: Other DNA sequences of this sample code for an identical CDR3. The chain joins TRBV4-1 to TRBJ2-3; TRBD2 matches 8 bases. This CDR3 is built from 15 residues. The germline gives CDR1 MGHRA, CDR2 YSYEKL. Trimming took 0 bases from V and 4 from J; bases not matched to a gene: 3. CDR3 bases: TGCGCCAGCAGCCAAGATGGGCGGGGGGCAGATACGCAGTATTTT. Amino acid sequence: CASSQDGRGADTQYF.

The V and J genes are TRBV5-4 and TRBJ1-2, with TRBD1 identical over 8 bases. Trimming cost V 2 bases and J 5 bases; bases outside gene matches: 5. Per the germline V gene, CDR1 is SGHNT and CDR2 is YYREEE (reference sequence). The CDR3 extends over 14 amino acids. CDR3 DNA: TGTGCCAGCAGCTTTCCGGACAGGGAGTATGGCTACACCTTC. Encoded protein: CASSFPDREYGYTF. The whole variable domain, remainder taken from reference TRBV5-4 and TRBJ1-2, is ETGVTQSPTHLIKTRGQQVTLRCSSQSGHNTVSWYQQALGQGPQFIFQYYREEENGRGNFPPRFSGLQFPNYSSELNVNALELDDSALYLCASSFPDREYGYTFGSGTRLTVV.

The rearrangement uses TRBV6-5 and TRBJ1-2, with D tentatively TRBD1 (6 bases). V lost 6 bases, J lost 4 bases, and 12 bases lay in between. The CDR3 covers 13 residues. CDR1 and CDR2 (germline): MNHEY, SVGAGI. CDR3 sequence: CASSSKGGYGYTF. The CDR3 coding sequence is TGTGCCAGCAGCTCGAAGGGGGGCTATGGCTACACCTTC.

This chain connects TRBV28 to TRBJ2-7; D gene unclear. Germline assignment: CDR1 MDHEN and CDR2 SYDVKM. The V end lost 4 bases, the J end lost 4 bases, and 14 bases lay between the germline ends. The CDR3 is 14 amino acids. CDR3 nucleotide sequence: TGTGCCAGCAGTTCCCACCATGCACCTTACGAGCAGTACTTC. Its protein product is CASSSHHAPYEQYF.

The chain links TRBV20-1 to TRBJ1-1; D is ambiguous. V was trimmed by 3 bases and J by 1 base, leaving 3 bases between them. This CDR3 has 11 residues. CDR1 and CDR2 (germline): DFQATT, SNEGSKA (reference sequence). The CDR3 DNA reads TGCAGTGCTAGTGAGAACACTGAAGCTTTCTTT. Translation gives CSASENTEAFF.

This clone is a singleton in its sample. Other nucleotide sequences in the sample specify the same CDR3. The V call is TRBV9, the J call TRBJ1-4, with TRBD1 identical over 7 bases. CDR3 length equals 14 residues. CDR1 and CDR2 (germline): SGDLS, YYNGEE. Unmatched junction bases numbered 3, after V lost 2 bases and J lost 5 bases. CDR3 protein: CASSVGTANEKLFF. The CDR3 DNA follows: TGTGCCAGCAGCGTGGGGACAGCAAATGAAAAACTGTTTTTT.